A single sample gave rise to the 16 T cell receptor beta chains below, sequenced in a study of cytomegalovirus exposure and HLA in healthy donors. The PCR was carried out with 60 Vbeta primers and 13 Jbeta primers. The method was immunoSEQ multiplex PCR; TCRdb's version includes in-frame clones alone and lacks a portion of them. The repertoire consists of roughly 160,000 clones, with 75% to 80% occurring once and the leading ten covering 11% to 15%. The sequenced sample was PBMCs. The receptor set was obtained from a man aged 45-65 years in good health and CMV-seropositive.

This sequence joins TRBV19 and TRBJ1-1, with TRBD1 matching over 11 bases. Germline V gives CDR1 LNHDA, CDR2 SQIVND (reference sequence). V gave up 8 bases and J gave up 0 bases; unmatched junction bases: 8. The CDR3 runs to 16 residues. CDR3 coding DNA: TGTGCCAGTGGAGGGACAGGGGGGGGAATGAACACTGAAGCTTTCTTT. Amino acid sequence: CASGGTGGGMNTEAFF.

V and J are TRBV11-2 and TRBJ2-6, with TRBD1 as a possible D gene (6 bases). V was pared by 1 base and J by 0 bases, with 10 bases between. The germline V gene has CDR1 SGHAT and CDR2 FQNNGV. The CDR3 spans 17 residues. The CDR3 region has the DNA TGTGCCAGCAGCTTAGGAACAGGGCGCTCTGGGGCCAACGTCCTGACTTTC. Protein sequence: CASSLGTGRSGANVLTF. Combining the CDR3 with reference TRBV11-2 and TRBJ2-6 gives the whole variable domain EAGVAQSPRYKIIEKRQSVAFWCNPISGHATLYWYQQILGQGPKLLIQFQNNGVVDDSQLPKDRFSAERLKGVDSTLKIQPAKLEDSAVYLCASSLGTGRSGANVLTFGAGSRLTVL.

The V gene is TRBV28, the J gene TRBJ1-2, with 9 bases lining up with TRBD1. V was pared by 6 bases and J by 7 bases, with 21 bases of the junction left unmatched. Germline V CDR1 and CDR2: MDHEN, SYDVKM. The CDR3 has 18 amino acids. This CDR3 is CASRTPRTGDSITFGYTF. The DNA of the CDR3 is TGTGCCAGCAGGACCCCACGGACAGGGGATTCAATTACCTTTGGCTACACCTTC.

This clone was observed once. The chain links TRBV19 to TRBJ1-2, with D unresolved. The germline V and J ends were trimmed by 3 bases and 2 bases, with 10 bases remaining between them. The germline CDR1 and CDR2 sequences are LNHDA and SQIVND (reference sequence). This CDR3 region has 14 residues. The CDR3 sequence is CASSINRGNYGYTF. The CDR3 coding sequence is TGTGCCAGTAGTATCAACCGGGGAAACTATGGCTACACCTTC.

The table lists this clone with a count of one. The chain joins TRBV28 to TRBJ2-2; D possibly corresponds to TRBD2 (6 bases). This CDR3 has 15 amino acids. Germline loops: CDR1 MDHEN, CDR2 SYDVKM. With 5 bases removed from V and 2 bases from J, the gap between germline ends came to 12 bases. The CDR3 coding sequence is TGTGCCAGCAGTCGTGCGGGACTCAACACCGGGGAGCTGTTTTTT. Its protein product is CASSRAGLNTGELFF.

V and J are TRBV4-1 and TRBJ1-5; 7 bases map to TRBD1. With V trimmed by 2 bases and J by 9 bases, 10 bases remained unmatched. CDR3 length: 15 residues. Germline V gene data show CDR1 as MGHRA and CDR2 as YSYEKL. The CDR3 nucleotides are TGCGCCAGCAGCCAAAGTTTTCAGGGGGGAGGGCCCCAGCATTTT. It codes for CASSQSFQGGGPQHF.

The chain is built from TRBV19 and TRBJ2-5; weak D call: TRBD1 (5 bases). V lost 5 bases and J lost 5, with 15 bases in between. Looked up from germline, CDR1 is LNHDA and CDR2 is SQIVND (reference sequence). The CDR3 is made up of 14 amino acids. CDR3 nucleotides: TGTGCCAGTAGTTTCACAGGCCTAGGGGAGACCCAGTACTTC. Protein sequence: CASSFTGLGETQYF.

The genes are TRBV7-9 and TRBJ1-1; D gene ambiguous. This CDR3 spans 15 amino acids. Trimming stripped 5 bases from V and 0 bases from J, with 13 bases between. The germline gives CDR1 SEHNR, CDR2 FQNEAQ (reference sequence). The CDR3 here is CASSPDGQLNTEAFF. CDR3 sequence (DNA): TGTGCCAGCAGCCCTGATGGGCAGCTGAACACTGAAGCTTTCTTT.

The V call is TRBV19, the J call TRBJ2-7; 7 bases are a match to TRBD1. This CDR3 is 12 amino acids long. The V segment lost 10 bases and the J segment 3 bases; nucleotides outside the gene matches: 6. The V gene's germline CDR1 is LNHDA and CDR2 SQIVND (reference sequence). Here the CDR3 reads CAIGQDFYEQYV. CDR3 nucleotide sequence: TGTGCCATCGGACAGGATTTCTACGAGCAGTACGTC.

The chain combines TRBV5-1 with TRBJ2-1, with D possibly TRBD1 on 5 matching bases. CDR3 length: 16 residues. V was clipped by 4 bases and J by 4 bases, with 18 bases between them. CDR1 and CDR2 (germline): SGHRS, YFSETQ. The CDR3 nucleotides read TGCGCCAGCAGCCCGGACCCCTCTGGGGCTTACAATGAGCAGTTCTTC. Encoded protein: CASSPDPSGAYNEQFF.

This rearrangement joins TRBV15 to TRBJ1-2; D is undetermined. The CDR3 has 16 amino acids. V lost 0 bases and J 2 bases, leaving 13 bases between the germline ends. Germline assignment: CDR1 LNHNV and CDR2 YYDKDF (reference sequence). As DNA, the CDR3 is TGTGCCACCAGCAGAGATGCGGCATCGGCGAACTATGGCTACACCTTC. This codes for CATSRDAASANYGYTF.

This chain uses TRBV15 with TRBJ2-4; TRBD1 matches at 9 bases. The germline CDR1 and CDR2 sequences are LNHNV and YYDKDF (reference sequence). Trimming took 1 base from V and 6 from J; bases not matched to a gene: 1. The CDR3 length is 14 residues. DNA for the CDR3: TGTGCCACCAGCAGAGGGACAGGGGTAAACATTCAGTACTTC. It yields the protein CATSRGTGVNIQYF.

This chain joins TRBV19 and TRBJ2-6; 8 nucleotides match TRBD1. This CDR3 is 15 amino acids long. Germline V CDR1 and CDR2: LNHDA, SQIVND (reference sequence). Trimming at V came to 8 bases and at J to 0 bases, leaving 3 bases not matched to a gene. CDR3: CASATGGSGANVLTF. Here the CDR3 DNA reads TGTGCCAGTGCTACAGGGGGCTCTGGGGCCAACGTCCTGACTTTC.

J is TRBJ1-2 and V is TRBV28, with unresolved D. Trimming pared 7 bases from V and 4 bases from J, leaving 10 bases between. In germline, CDR1 is MDHEN, CDR2 SYDVKM. The length of the CDR3 is 12 residues. This chain's CDR3 is CASTSTTYGYTF. The CDR3 DNA reads TGTGCCAGCACCTCTACCACCTATGGCTACACCTTC.

The V and J genes are TRBV28 and TRBJ1-5; D is unclear. The length of the CDR3 is 14 residues. V was cut by 10 bases and J by 0 bases, with 13 bases left in between. The germline V gene encodes CDR1 MDHEN and CDR2 SYDVKM. The CDR3 coding sequence is TGTGCCACACACCCCGATTATAGCAATCAGCCCCAGCATTTT. Residues: CATHPDYSNQPQHF.

The chain recombines TRBV2 with TRBJ2-2; 12 bases agree with TRBD2. Germline V gene sequence: CDR1 SNHLY, CDR2 FYNNEI. CDR3 length: 16 amino acids. V shed 5 bases and J 4 bases; nucleotides not matched to a gene: 5. CDR3 region: CASSWLAGGITGELFF. CDR3 in DNA: TGTGCCAGCAGTTGGCTAGCGGGGGGGATCACCGGGGAGCTGTTTTTT. The whole variable domain, filled in from reference TRBV2 and TRBJ2-2, reads EPEVTQTPSHQVTQMGQEVILRCVPISNHLYFYWYRQILGQKVEFLVSFYNNEISEKSEIFDDQFSVERPDGSNFTLKIRSTKLEDSAMYFCASSWLAGGITGELFFGEGSRLTVL.